A single sample is the source of the 11 T cell receptor beta chains below, sequenced in a study of identifying expanded T cells in peripheral blood. TCRdb keeps only in-frame clones here, not all; method: immunoSEQ multiplex PCR. The table lists roughly 130,000 clones, approximately 86% of them singletons. The sample was blood. These receptors were collected from a person aged 18-70 years in good health.

The chain couples TRBV28 to TRBJ2-5, with D perhaps being TRBD1 or TRBD2 (6 bases each). V lost 6 bases and J 5 bases, leaving 16 bases between the germline ends. The CDR3 totals 14 residues. Germline-derived CDR1 and CDR2 are MDHEN and SYDVKM. As DNA, the CDR3 is TGTGCCAGCAGCTCCCGTCGGGGGCAGGAGACCCAGTACTTC. Translating gives CASSSRRGQETQYF. The whole variable domain, remainder taken from reference TRBV28 and TRBJ2-5, is DVKVTQSSRYLVKRTGEKVFLECVQDMDHENMFWYRQDPGLGLRLIYFSYDVKMKEKGDIPEGYSVSREKKERFSLILESASTNQTSMYLCASSSRRGQETQYFGPGTRLLVL.

This sequence joins TRBV13 and TRBJ2-7, with D perhaps TRBD2 (6 bases). V lost 0 bases and J 5 bases, leaving 11 bases between the germline ends. The CDR3 runs 14 residues. Germline V CDR1 and CDR2: PRHDT, FYEKMQ (reference sequence). CDR3 in DNA: TGTGCCAGCAGCTTAGGGACTAGTGTGGACGAGCAGTACTTC. It yields the protein CASSLGTSVDEQYF.

V and J are TRBV2 and TRBJ2-1; 9 bases match TRBD2. The junction had 9 bases not matched to a gene; V was cut back by 7 bases and J by 8 bases. From germline, CDR1 is SNHLY and CDR2 FYNNEI. The CDR3 covers 14 residues. CDR3 in amino acids: CASTAGLATDEQFF. For the CDR3, the DNA is TGTGCCAGCACCGCGGGACTAGCCACCGATGAGCAGTTCTTC.

The chain joins TRBV4-1 to TRBJ1-5; D remains ambiguous. Trimming removed 0 bases at V and 7 bases at J, with 7 bases between. CDR1 and CDR2 (germline): MGHRA, YSYEKL. CDR3 length: 13 amino acids. The CDR3 DNA is TGCGCCAGCAGCCAAGATTACACCCAGCCCCAGCATTTT. As protein: CASSQDYTQPQHF.

As concerns this clone: Other DNA sequences in this sample translate to the same CDR3. The CDR3 DNA sequence: TGCGCCAGCAGCTTGGGGACAGGGGATGAAAAACTGTTTTTT. Translation: CASSLGTGDEKLFF. The V call is TRBV5-1, the J call TRBJ1-4, with 9 bases that match TRBD1. The germline V gene has CDR1 SGHRS and CDR2 YFSETQ. This CDR3 has 14 amino acids. The junction had 0 bases not matched to a gene; V was cut back by 0 bases and J by 6 bases.

The J gene is TRBJ1-2, the V gene TRBV6-5, with D maybe TRBD1 (5 bases). The CDR3 contains 14 residues. V was pared by 7 bases and J by 6 bases, with 18 bases between. Germline V CDR1 and CDR2: MNHEY, SVGAGI. The CDR3 region has the DNA TGTGCCAGCATTCAATCCGGGGGATCGAATGGCTACACCTTC. Translated: CASIQSGGSNGYTF.

The chain combines TRBV27 with TRBJ1-1; D is perhaps TRBD1 (5 bases). The V and J ends lost 0 bases and 5 bases respectively, with 13 bases between them. The V gene's germline CDR1 is MNHEY and CDR2 SMNVEV (reference sequence). This CDR3 comprises 15 residues. The CDR3 bases are TGTGCCAGCAGTTTATCTGGGGGTGGGGGTACTGAAGCTTTCTTT. Protein: CASSLSGGGGTEAFF.

The V call is TRBV27, the J call TRBJ2-1; D is unclear. Looked up from germline, CDR1 is MNHEY and CDR2 is SMNVEV (reference sequence). Trimming cost V 7 bases and J 6 bases, with 7 bases left between them. The CDR3 has 11 residues. DNA of the CDR3: TGTGCCAGCAAGAGGCTCAATGAGCAGTTCTTC. This translates into CASKRLNEQFF.

V gene TRBV19 combines with J gene TRBJ2-4; D gene ambiguous. Trimming removed 3 bases at V and 8 bases at J, with 5 bases between. The germline gives CDR1 LNHDA, CDR2 SQIVND (reference sequence). The length of the CDR3 is 11 residues. The CDR3 sequence is CASSIGDIQYF. CDR3 DNA sequence: TGTGCCAGTAGTATTGGCGACATTCAGTACTTC.

The gene calls are TRBV4-2 and TRBJ1-4; D remains ambiguous. V was shortened by 4 bases and J by 0 bases, with 12 bases between the two germline ends. The CDR3 contains 16 residues. Germline V lookup: CDR1 LGHNA, CDR2 YNFKEQ. The CDR3 protein is CASSPKQGTTNEKLFF. Here the CDR3 DNA reads TGTGCCAGCAGCCCAAAACAAGGGACAACTAATGAAAAACTGTTTTTT.

V usage is TRBV19 and J usage is TRBJ1-2; D is uncertain. The CDR3 has 15 residues. Trimming cost V 2 bases and J 4 bases, with 14 bases left between them. CDR1 is LNHDA, CDR2 SQIVND, per germline (reference sequence). The CDR3 spells CASSILTAGIYGYTF. The CDR3 region has the DNA TGTGCCAGTAGTATATTAACCGCAGGAATCTATGGCTACACCTTC.